The T cell receptor beta chain under discussion was sequenced for a study of shared clonotypes between healthy human individuals. General study findings and limits: Among the subsets, naive ones generally showed larger estimated richness than memory ones. Tissue TCR repertoires likely differ from these blood-only repertoires.

This clone was observed a single time. Its antigen is undetermined. Deep-level settings were used for running the assay. Measured with immunoSEQ multiplex PCR; TCRdb has only the in-frame clones, and not every one. The sample lists some 2.1 million clones, 90% to 95% seen once, with about 0.13% in the top ten. The ends were cut back, 4 bases at V and 3 bases at J, with 7 bases in the middle. The CDR3 is made up of 13 amino acids. CDR1 and CDR2 from the germline V gene are MNHEY and SVGAGI. Splitting of CD4+ cells produced CD45RA+ naive and CD45RA-negative memory subsets. The chain employs TRBV6-5 and TRBJ1-5; unclear D gene. This sequence was found in a man between 18 and 29 years old in good health. The sample was naive CD4+ T cells sorted from blood. The subset: CD45RA+ positively selected. The CDR3 reads CASSSPFNQPQHF. DNA of the CDR3: TGTGCCAGCAGTTCTCCCTTCAATCAGCCCCAGCATTTT.